This is a list of T cell receptor beta chains from one sample in a study of PD-1 blockade in classical Hodgkin lymphoma. Sequencing was performed with immunoSEQ multiplex PCR; in TCRdb, only in-frame clones are kept and a portion is missing. The sample shows 50,000 to 75,000 clones, around nine tenths of them seen only once. The sample here was peripheral blood mononuclear cells (PBMCs), taken before the second cycle of nivolumab. The receptor source for this set is a human donor with classical Hodgkin lymphoma. Both conserved end residues are part of each CDR3. D genes are given only for firm matches. Clone size appears in some rows only: once, few, many, or a class for an expanded clone.

>NA|NA|TRBV6-1|TRBJ1-1|15
TGTGCCAGCAGTGAGTGGGGTAGTGGGAACACTGAAGCTTTCTTT
CASSEWGSGNTEAFF
>NA|NA|TRBV18|TRBJ2-5|13
TGTGCCAGCTCGGGGGAGCTTGAAGAGACCCAGTACTTC
CASSGELEETQYF
>NA|NA|TRBV2|TRBJ2-3|10
TGTGCCAGCAAGACAGATACGCAGTATTTT
CASKTDTQYF
>NA|NA|TRBV29-1|TRBJ1-4|14
TGCAGCGTTGAAGCGACAAGCGCTGATGAAAAACTGTTTTTT
CSVEATSADEKLFF
>NA|NA|TRBV11-2|TRBJ1-4|15
TGTGCCAGCAGTTCCGGGACTCGGGCTAATGAAAAACTGTTTTTT
CASSSGTRANEKLFF
>NA|NA|TRBV4-1|TRBJ2-7|18
TGCGCCAGCAGCCAAGGAAGGTTCGGACAGACGGAGAACTACGAGCAGTACTTC
CASSQGRFGQTENYEQYF
>NA|NA|TRBV7-8|TRBJ1-2|13
TGTGCCAGCAGCTTTGTTCAGGGTTCCAGCTACACCTTC
CASSFVQGSSYTF
>NA|NA|TRBV7-9|TRBJ1-5|15
TGTGCCAGCAGCTTAGCAGGGGGAGGCGGTCAGCCCCAGCATTTT
CASSLAGGGGQPQHF
>NA|NA|TRBV9|TRBJ1-3|15
TGTGCCAGCAGCACCGACAACCCCTCTGGAAACACCATATATTTT
CASSTDNPSGNTIYF
>NA|NA|TRBV5-1|TRBJ1-4|13
TGCGCCAGCAGCTTGATCGGGAATGAAAAACTGTTTTTT
CASSLIGNEKLFF
>NA|NA|TRBV28|TRBJ1-1|16
TGTGCCAGCAGCAGACCAGCCGTTAGTGGTGGCACTGAAGCTTTCTTT
CASSRPAVSGGTEAFF
>NA|NA|TRBV5-1|TRBJ1-3|14
TGCGCCAGCAGCCCGGACGTCTCTGGAAACACCATATATTTT
CASSPDVSGNTIYF
>NA|NA|TRBV4-1|TRBJ1-1|14
TGCGCCAGCAGCCTGGACACAATGAACACTGAAGCTTTCTTT
CASSLDTMNTEAFF
>NA|NA|TRBV2|TRBJ2-6|16
TGTGCCAGCACCACCAGGGCGGGCTCTGGGGCCAACGTCCTGACTTTC
CASTTRAGSGANVLTF
>once|NA|TRBV11-2|TRBJ2-2|16
TGTGCCAGCAGCTCCGACATGTCTTTGAACACCGGGGAGCTGTTTTTT
CASSSDMSLNTGELFF
>NA|TRBD1|TRBV2|TRBJ2-7|11
TGTGCCAGCAACAGACAGGGCGAGCAGTACTTC
CASNRQGEQYF
>NA|NA|TRBV5-1|TRBJ2-1|13
TGCGCCAGCAGCTTGGAACTCGGTCAGAAGCAGTTCTTC
CASSLELGQKQFF
>few|NA|TRBV6-5|TRBJ1-2|14
TGTGCCAGCACGCCTGTTGGGGGCGTTGGTGGCTACACCTTC
CASTPVGGVGGYTF
>NA|NA|TRBV28|TRBJ1-5|11
TGTGCCAGCAGTTTATCGCAGGCCCAGCATTTT
CASSLSQAQHF
>NA|TRBD2|TRBV5-4|TRBJ2-1|15
TGTGCCAGCAGCCGACTAGCGGGGGGGCCTCATGAGCAGTTCTTC
CASSRLAGGPHEQFF
>NA|NA|TRBV28|TRBJ1-1|14
TGTGCCAGCACCTCTCCCGGGACACTGACTGAAGCTTTCTTT
CASTSPGTLTEAFF
>NA|NA|TRBV5-1|TRBJ2-1|16
TGCGCCAGCAGCTTGGGGGGCGCAGGAGGTTACAATGAGCAGTTCTTC
CASSLGGAGGYNEQFF